A selection of T cell receptor beta chains follows, all from one sample in a study of blood T cell repertoires in COVID-19. This table comes from immunoSEQ multiplex PCR, and its TCRdb copy is limited to in-frame clones, with some not included. The table includes under 80,000 clones, around 88% detected once. The sample comprised peripheral blood. These receptors were collected from a man between 65 and 85 years old with active or convalescent COVID-19. The CDR3 runs from the conserved cysteine through the conserved F or W. The D gene is left open where the match is weak. A row's size may be missing; if present it is once, few, many or a size class.

d_gene,len,abundance,j_gene,v_gene,CDR3nt,CDR3aa
TRBD2,16,-,TRBJ2-5,TRBV11-2,TGTGCCAGCAGCTTAGGTGGCGTACTAGCGGGAGGGTTCCAGTACTTC,CASSLGGVLAGGFQYF
-,17,-,TRBJ2-3,TRBV4-1,TGCGCCAGCAGCCAAATCCAGGGTAGCTATCGCACAGATACGCAGTATTTT,CASSQIQGSYRTDTQYF
-,15,-,TRBJ2-2,TRBV18,TGTGCCAGCTCACCTTTAGCGGATGTTGCCGGGGAGCTGTTTTTT,CASSPLADVAGELFF
TRBD1,13,-,TRBJ1-5,TRBV19,TGTGCCAGTTGGACAGGGGACAATCAGCCCCAGCATTTT,CASWTGDNQPQHF
-,11,-,TRBJ2-7,TRBV2,TGTGCCAGCAGTGAATCCGACGAGCAGTACTTC,CASSESDEQYF
-,17,many,TRBJ1-2,TRBV5-4,TGTGCCAGCAGCTTGGCACCTACGGGGAGGATGGACATTGGCTACACCTTC,CASSLAPTGRMDIGYTF
-,15,-,TRBJ2-4,TRBV9,TGTGCCAGCAGCCATGGGACACTAGCCAAAAACATTCAGTACTTC,CASSHGTLAKNIQYF
-,16,-,TRBJ2-2,TRBV29-1,TGCAGCGTTGAAGATCCTCTCTCAAGCCACACCGGGGAGCTGTTTTTT,CSVEDPLSSHTGELFF
TRBD2,16,-,TRBJ2-7,TRBV19,TGTGCCAGTAGTATAGGGGGAGCGGGGAGCTCCTACGAGCAGTACTTC,CASSIGGAGSSYEQYF
TRBD2,16,once,TRBJ2-1,TRBV5-1,TGCGCCAGCAGCACCGAACTAGCGGGGTACTACAATGAGCAGTTCTTC,CASSTELAGYYNEQFF
TRBD2,16,-,TRBJ2-1,TRBV2,TGTGCCAGCAGGGCGCGGGGGGGGCGCCCCTACAATGAGCAGTTCTTC,CASRARGGRPYNEQFF
-,14,-,TRBJ1-3,TRBV2,TGTGCCAGCAGTGAGGCCCAGGGTCGAAACACCATATATTTT,CASSEAQGRNTIYF
-,18,-,TRBJ2-2,TRBV18,TGTGCCAGCTCCCACTCCGGAGCAGCGGAGCCGAACACCGGGGAGCTGTTTTTT,CASSHSGAAEPNTGELFF
TRBD2,16,-,TRBJ2-1,TRBV19,TGTGCCAGTAGTCGGCTAGCGGGAGTTATGGGGAATGAGCAGTTCTTC,CASSRLAGVMGNEQFF
-,11,-,TRBJ1-1,TRBV20-1,TGCAGTGCTCCGGGGGAACCTGAAGCTTTCTTT,CSAPGEPEAFF
-,13,-,TRBJ2-1,TRBV7-3,TGTGCCAGCAGCGGCGGGTTAGGTTATGAGCAGTTCTTC,CASSGGLGYEQFF
-,12,-,TRBJ2-7,TRBV5-1,TGCGCCAGCAGCGTACAGGGTTACGAGCAGTACTTC,CASSVQGYEQYF
-,14,once,TRBJ1-1,TRBV5-1,TGCGCCAGCAGCTTGGACAGCTCCTACGTTGAAGCTTTCTTT,CASSLDSSYVEAFF
-,12,-,TRBJ2-5,TRBV12-3/TRBV12-4,TGTGCCAGCAGTCGGACATCGGAGACCCAGTACTTC,CASSRTSETQYF
-,11,once,TRBJ2-7,TRBV6-5,TGTGCCAGCGGGACTTTTAACGAGCAGTACTTC,CASGTFNEQYF
-,15,-,TRBJ2-6,TRBV19,TGTGCCAGTAGTAACGGACACTCTGGGGCCAACGTCCTGACTTTC,CASSNGHSGANVLTF
-,17,-,TRBJ1-5,TRBV6-1,TGTGCCAGCAGTGCCCCTAGGGGCGACAGGAGCAATCAGCCCCAGCATTTT,CASSAPRGDRSNQPQHF
-,12,-,TRBJ1-1,TRBV28,TGTGCCAGCAGTCTAGTCAGAACGGAGGCTTTCTTT,CASSLVRTEAFF
-,15,-,TRBJ2-4,TRBV27,TGTGCCAGCAGCCCCCCCGGGGGTCCCAAAAACATTCAGTACTTC,CASSPPGGPKNIQYF
-,12,-,TRBJ1-2,TRBV2,TGTGCCAGCAGTACAGGCGTATATGGCTACACCTTC,CASSTGVYGYTF
TRBD1,17,once,TRBJ1-3,TRBV4-2,TGTGCCAGCAGCCAGCAAAGGGGACAGGGGACTGGAAACACCATATATTTT,CASSQQRGQGTGNTIYF
-,12,-,TRBJ1-3,TRBV28,TGTGCCAGCAGTGTAAAAGGAAACACCATATATTTT,CASSVKGNTIYF
TRBD1,15,once,TRBJ1-5,TRBV19,TGTGCCAGTAGTATCTTTACCAGGGGGCAACAGCCCCAGCATTTT,CASSIFTRGQQPQHF
-,16,-,TRBJ2-2,TRBV5-1,TGCGCCAGCAGCTTGGCCGCACAGGTTAACACCGGGGAGCTGTTTTTT,CASSLAAQVNTGELFF
TRBD2,14,-,TRBJ2-5,TRBV5-1,TGCGCCAGCAGCTTGTGGCGGGAGCAAGAGACCCAGTACTTC,CASSLWREQETQYF
TRBD1,18,once,TRBJ1-2,TRBV30,TGTGCCTGGGCAAGGGCCCAGACCGGGACAGGGGCGTACTATGGCTACACCTTC,CAWARAQTGTGAYYGYTF
-,14,-,TRBJ2-3,TRBV5-8,TGTGCCAGCAGCCCTGCGGGGTACACAGATACGCAGTATTTT,CASSPAGYTDTQYF
TRBD2,16,-,TRBJ2-2,TRBV4-2,TGTGCCAGCAGCCAAGAGGCGGGAGAGGTCACCGGGGAGCTGTTTTTT,CASSQEAGEVTGELFF
-,12,-,TRBJ2-7,TRBV30,TGTGCCTGGAGTGCGGGTCGCTACGAGCAGTACTTC,CAWSAGRYEQYF